The clone carrying this T cell receptor (beta chain) turned up a few times. Its matching antigen is unknown. The record originates from a study of beta chain features in type 1 diabetes. Study context: Over all samples combined, about 99,000,000 sorted cells were examined.

Overall study findings and caveats: With patients and controls alike, PCR might favor shorter templates to an equal degree. Shorter TCRB CDR3s, moderately but significantly so, were found in Type 1 diabetes patients in all four CD4+ subsets.

Heparinised blood was drawn once per donor, averaging roughly 120 mL. Expressed TCRB transcripts were sequenced, since all the RNA that had been isolated was reverse transcribed. About 3.57 million reads per sample on average were obtained from naive, central memory and regulatory T cell samples. Data came from immunoSEQ multiplex PCR; TCRdb stores just in-frame clones and leaves some out. The data contain 100,000 to 150,000 clones, around 17% of them singletons. The sequence was obtained from a man aged 25 to 45 with type 1 diabetes. The specimen sequenced was central memory CD4+ T cells from blood.

The CDR3 loop reads CASSRDGPSTDTQYF. CDR3 in DNA: TGTGCCAGCAGCAGGGACGGACCAAGCACAGATACGCAGTATTTT. The rearrangement links TRBV9 to TRBJ2-3, with D perhaps being TRBD1 or TRBD2 (5 bases each). CDR1 and CDR2 (germline): SGDLS, YYNGEE. V was cut by 4 bases and J by 0 bases, with 12 bases left in between. This CDR3 comprises 15 residues.